In its sample, the clone carrying this TCR beta chain was seen many times. Seattle enrolled patients during active infection and tracked them longitudinally. The sample originates from a study of blood T cell repertoires in COVID-19. CDR1 is SQVTM and CDR2 is ANQGSEA in the germline V gene. The CDR3 consists of 11 residues. V shed 5 bases and J 11 bases; nucleotides not matched to a gene: 7. Here immunoSEQ multiplex PCR was the method, and the copy in TCRdb shows in-frame clones only, minus some. The table has fewer than 300,000 clones, about 80% seen once. The clonotype comes from a person aged 65 to 79 with COVID-19, enrolled during active disease. The gene calls are TRBV29-1 and TRBJ1-1, with TRBD1 matching over 8 bases. The sample comprised peripheral blood. CDR3 region: CSVIPGGMAFF. In nucleotides, the CDR3 is TGCAGCGTTATCCCAGGGGGCATGGCTTTCTTT.